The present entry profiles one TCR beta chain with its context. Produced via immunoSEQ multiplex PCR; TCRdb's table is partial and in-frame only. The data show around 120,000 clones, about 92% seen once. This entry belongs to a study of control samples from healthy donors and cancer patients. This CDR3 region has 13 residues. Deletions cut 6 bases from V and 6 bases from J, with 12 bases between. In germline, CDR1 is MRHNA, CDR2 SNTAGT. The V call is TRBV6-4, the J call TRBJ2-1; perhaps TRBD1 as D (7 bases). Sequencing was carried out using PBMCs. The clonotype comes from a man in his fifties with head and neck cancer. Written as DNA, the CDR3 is TGTGCCAGCAGCCGACAGGGAGGCAATGAGCAGTTCTTC. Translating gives CASSRQGGNEQFF.